This TCR beta chain comes out of a study of CD8+ T cells in alopecia areata. Described treatment: oral pan-JAK inhibitor, 5-10 mg twice daily. CD4+ and CD8+ T cells were sorted from PBMCs. Germline V gene lookup returns CDR1 SGHDN and CDR2 FVKESK. This CDR3 comprises 15 residues. V lost 3 bases and J lost 0, with 6 bases in between. Extraction and reverse transcription of RNA yielded cDNA as the sequencing template. The repertoire was sequenced with immunoSEQ multiplex PCR; TCRdb's copy has only in-frame clones and lacks some. This table has about 200,000 clones, roughly 66% appearing once. The chain recombines TRBV14 with TRBJ1-6; no reliable D call. This material consisted of CD4+ T cells sorted from blood, taken at week 24, from a patient treated with tofacitinib. The receptor's source is a human donor with alopecia areata. DNA for the CDR3: TGTGCCAGCAGCCAGGGCTTCTCCTATAATTCACCCCTCCACTTT. Its translation: CASSQGFSYNSPLHF.